One sample yielded the 32 T cell receptor beta chains listed below, sequenced in a study of CD8 T cells in ankylosing spondylitis. Using its own MiXCR run on the 5' RACE reads, TCRdb lists one record per CDR3 protein. This sample has 190,000 or so distinct CDR3 sequences, with about 13% found just once. Sequenced: blood, either unsorted or a sorted T cell fraction (not recorded which). The receptors derive from a male donor with ankylosing spondylitis or in good health (not recorded which).

This chain links TRBV27 with TRBJ2-1, with 10 bases that match TRBD2. Germline assignment: CDR1 MNHEY and CDR2 SMNVEV (reference sequence). V lost 4 bases, J lost 9 bases, and 12 bases stayed unmatched. This CDR3 comprises 16 residues. The CDR3 region has the DNA TGTGCCAGCAGTTCCCCTACAGCGGGGGGGCTTAGTGAGCAGTTCTTC. It translates to CASSSPTAGGLSEQFF.

The chain has TRBV5-1 and TRBJ2-1; a weak D match, TRBD2 (6 bases). This CDR3 is 12 amino acids long. Germline lookup yields CDR1 SGHRS and CDR2 YFSETQ. V lost 0 bases and J lost 15, with 13 bases in between. The CDR3 coding sequence is TGCGCCAGCAGCTTGGCCGGCGGGGAACCGTTCTTC. It codes for CASSLAGGEPFF.

The chain carries TRBV6-5 and TRBJ1-1, with unresolved D. CDR1 MNHEY and CDR2 SVGAGI come from the germline V gene. Trimming took 0 bases from V and 2 from J, leaving 7 bases between them. CDR3 length equals 14 residues. CDR3 coding DNA: TGTGCCAGCAGTTACTCGGTAGGAAACACTGAAGCTTTCTTT. The encoded protein is CASSYSVGNTEAFF.

The chain is built from TRBV3-1 and TRBJ2-7, with 7 bases identical to TRBD1. V shed 0 bases, J shed 5 bases, and the junction held 13 bases outside the gene matches. Germline V gene data show CDR1 as LGHDT and CDR2 as YNNKEL (reference sequence). The CDR3 sequence is 17 residues long. Here the CDR3 DNA reads TGTGCCAGCAGCCAAGATTGGCGGTACAGGGGAGTTGACGAGCAGTACTTC. It specifies CASSQDWRYRGVDEQYF.

A word on this clonotype: Just one base apart from a much larger clone, this may be a read error. J is TRBJ2-4 and V is TRBV5-1; perhaps D is TRBD1 or TRBD2 (5 bases each). The CDR3 has 14 residues. V was cut by 7 bases and J by 9 bases, with 20 bases left in between. The germline gives CDR1 SGHRS, CDR2 YFSETQ. CDR3 amino acids: CASGRAEGSVIQYF. CDR3 DNA sequence: TGCGCCAGCGGGCGTGCCGAGGGGTCGGTCATTCAGTACTTC.

This clonotype appeared a few times. The chain joins TRBV20-1 to TRBJ1-1; D is possibly TRBD1 (6 bases). The CDR3 has 13 residues. Germline assignment: CDR1 DFQATT and CDR2 SNEGSKA (reference sequence). With 5 bases removed from V and 4 bases from J, the gap between germline ends came to 14 bases. In nucleotides, the CDR3 is TGCAGTGCTTACAGGGAGTGGGGCACTGAAGCTTTCTTT. Protein sequence: CSAYREWGTEAFF.

In this sample, this clonotype turned up a few times. J is TRBJ2-3 and V is TRBV6-2 or TRBV6-3; 9 bases are a match to TRBD2. Germline trimming cut 5 bases from V and 6 bases from J; bases unmatched to any gene: 15. The germline CDR1 and CDR2 sequences are MNHEY and SVGEGT. The CDR3 totals 17 residues. CDR3 loop: CASSPMIVPSGKDTQYF. CDR3 nucleotides: TGTGCCAGCAGTCCTATGATTGTGCCTAGCGGGAAGGATACGCAGTATTTT.

The chain employs TRBV5-6 and TRBJ1-1; D is unresolved. Germline values: CDR1 SGHDT, CDR2 YYEEEE. Trimming shortened V by 0 bases and J by 11 bases, and 11 bases separated the two germline ends. The CDR3 extends over 12 amino acids. CDR3 residues: CASSLASGPAFF. Here the CDR3 DNA reads TGTGCCAGCAGCTTGGCCTCGGGTCCCGCTTTCTTT.

V usage is TRBV19 and J usage is TRBJ1-5; D is possibly TRBD1 (6 bases). CDR1 is LNHDA and CDR2 is SQIVND in the germline V gene (reference sequence). The CDR3 has 17 residues. V lost 0 bases to trimming and J lost 6 bases, with 18 bases between them. CDR3 residues: CASSIDPGAWAGQPQHF. CDR3 bases: TGTGCCAGTAGTATAGATCCGGGGGCTTGGGCGGGTCAGCCCCAGCATTTT.

As for this clonotype: The junction and the germline gene differ at one end; a read error may be behind it. The V gene is TRBV12-3 or TRBV12-4, the J gene TRBJ1-1; the match to TRBD1 covers 8 bases. CDR3 length: 10 residues. The CDR3 nucleotides read TGTGCCAGCAGTGGCCGGGACAGGACCTTT. It yields the protein CASSGRDRTF.

The sample holds many counts of this clonotype. The rearrangement uses TRBV4-1 and TRBJ2-7, with D tentatively TRBD2 (7 bases). V dropped 7 bases and J dropped 6 bases, with 16 bases sitting between them. The CDR3 runs to 13 residues. Germline values: CDR1 MGHRA, CDR2 YSYEKL. CDR3 loop: CASNNGGLLEQYF. CDR3 nucleotides: TGCGCCAGCAATAACGGGGGGCTCCTCGAGCAGTACTTC.

J is TRBJ2-7 and V is TRBV20-1; 7 bases fit TRBD2. The CDR3 contains 14 residues. Germline V lookup: CDR1 DFQATT, CDR2 SNEGSKA (reference sequence). Trimming cost V 1 base and J 5 bases; bases outside gene matches: 8. The CDR3 DNA reads as TGCAGTGCTAGAGGACTAGCCGCTAGCAACGAGCAGTACTTC. This translates into CSARGLAASNEQYF.

The CDR3 loop is CASSVAGAFEAFF. CDR3 bases: TGTGCCAGCAGCGTAGCAGGAGCCTTTGAAGCTTTCTTT. The chain combines TRBV9 with TRBJ1-1; D call uncertain. This CDR3 has 13 amino acids. Germline V gene lookup returns CDR1 SGDLS and CDR2 YYNGEE. V shed 0 bases and J shed 7 bases, with 10 bases lying between them.

This clonotype has a handful of counts. The CDR3, as DNA: TGCAGTGCTAAAACTGGGATTTACAATGAGCAGTTCTTC. It yields the protein CSAKTGIYNEQFF. The chain links TRBV20-1 to TRBJ2-1; D is uncertain. The CDR3 extends over 13 amino acids. V lost 4 bases, J lost 4 bases, and 11 bases lay in between. The V gene's germline CDR1 is DFQATT and CDR2 SNEGSKA (reference sequence).

This clonotype has a handful of counts. The rearrangement joins TRBV4-1 to TRBJ1-2, with 7 positions matching TRBD1. Germline V gene lookup returns CDR1 MGHRA and CDR2 YSYEKL. The CDR3 sequence is 16 residues long. Unmatched junction bases numbered 16, after V lost 4 bases and J lost 8 bases. CDR3 residues: CASSPSRAGGKEGYTF. The CDR3 DNA reads TGCGCCAGCAGCCCTTCTCGGGCAGGGGGTAAGGAAGGCTACACCTTC.

At least ten counts were recorded for this clonotype. The rearrangement uses TRBV6-5 and TRBJ1-4, with TRBD1 identical over 7 bases. The CDR3 is 16 amino acids. From germline, CDR1 is MNHEY and CDR2 SVGAGI. The junction had 13 bases not matched to a gene; V was cut back by 5 bases and J by 7 bases. The CDR3 DNA reads TGTGCCAGCAGTCATTCGACAGGGACCGGTAGTGAAAAACTGTTTTTT. Translating it yields CASSHSTGTGSEKLFF.

This clonotype was observed a few times. CDR3 coding DNA: TGCAGCTTTGGAGGGACTAGCGGGATGGGCCCCCCGGCCAATGAGCAGTTCTTC. Protein: CSFGGTSGMGPPANEQFF. This rearrangement joins TRBV29-1 to TRBJ2-1; 13 nucleotides agree with TRBD2. Germline CDR1 and CDR2: SQVTM and ANQGSEA. The CDR3 loop spans 18 amino acids. After removal of 8 bases from V and 6 bases from J, the junction contained 19 bases not matched to a gene.

This clonotype showed up just a few times. V is TRBV12-3 or TRBV12-4 and J is TRBJ2-2; D is possibly TRBD2 (5 bases). Trimming took off 7 bases at V and 5 bases at J, with 11 bases between the two ends. The CDR3 covers 13 residues. The CDR3 sequence is CASIEGGTGELFF. In nucleotides, the CDR3 is TGTGCCAGCATCGAGGGCGGGACCGGGGAGCTGTTTTTT.

V usage is TRBV9 and J usage is TRBJ1-1; D not certain. The V gene lost 0 bases and the J gene lost 1 base, with 4 bases spanning the gap. Germline V gene sequence: CDR1 SGDLS, CDR2 YYNGEE. CDR3 length equals 13 residues. This CDR3 is CASSVATNTEAFF. The CDR3 nucleotides read TGTGCCAGCAGCGTAGCTACGAACACTGAAGCTTTCTTT.

The sample holds a few counts of this clonotype. V usage is TRBV6-1 and J usage is TRBJ2-1; maybe TRBD2 (6 bases). Trimming took 6 bases from V and 0 from J, leaving 12 bases between them. The CDR3 extends over 15 amino acids. Germline assignment: CDR1 MNHNS and CDR2 SASEGT. CDR3 in amino acids: CASSGSSDSYNEQFF. CDR3 nucleotides: TGTGCCAGCAGCGGATCTAGCGACTCCTACAATGAGCAGTTCTTC.

This clonotype has just a few counts. This sequence joins TRBV19 and TRBJ2-1, with D perhaps assigned TRBD1 or TRBD2 (5 bases each). Germline V lookup: CDR1 LNHDA, CDR2 SQIVND (reference sequence). The V and J ends lost 3 bases and 5 bases respectively, with 11 bases between them. The CDR3 consists of 14 residues. This CDR3 is CASSISGPHNEQFF. The CDR3 region has the DNA TGTGCCAGTAGTATCTCGGGACCCCACAATGAGCAGTTCTTC.

The V call is TRBV19, the J call TRBJ2-1; TRBD2 agrees at 13 bases. V lost 6 bases and J lost 6; bases outside the gene matches: 11. The V gene's germline CDR1 is LNHDA and CDR2 SQIVND (reference sequence). This CDR3 spans 17 amino acids. Written as DNA, the CDR3 is TGTGCCAGTAGCCCTTATACTAGCGGGAGGGGGGGCAATGAGCAGTTCTTC. This gives the protein CASSPYTSGRGGNEQFF.

In its sample, this clonotype was seen a few times. CDR3 amino acids: CASSLAVTSGDNEQFF. CDR3 in DNA: TGTGCCAGCAGCTTAGCGGTGACTAGCGGAGACAATGAGCAGTTCTTC. The chain employs TRBV7-9 and TRBJ2-1, with 9 bases matching TRBD2. With 0 bases clipped from V and 5 bases from J, the junction kept 5 bases outside the gene matches. This CDR3 contains 16 residues. Per germline, CDR1 SEHNR and CDR2 FQNEAQ (reference sequence).

This clonotype has a handful of counts. The gene calls are TRBV2 and TRBJ2-2; D is perhaps TRBD2 (5 bases). The CDR3 runs 16 residues. Per the germline V gene, CDR1 is SNHLY and CDR2 is FYNNEI. Trimming took off 6 bases at V and 1 base at J, with 15 bases between the two ends. CDR3 sequence (DNA): TGTGCCAGCAGCTTGAGAAACCGGGGGAACACCGGGGAGCTGTTTTTT. It specifies CASSLRNRGNTGELFF. Full variable domain (rest looked up from reference TRBV2 and TRBJ2-2): EPEVTQTPSHQVTQMGQEVILRCVPISNHLYFYWYRQILGQKVEFLVSFYNNEISEKSEIFDDQFSVERPDGSNFTLKIRSTKLEDSAMYFCASSLRNRGNTGELFFGEGSRLTVL.

This clonotype has more than one count but fewer than ten. The rearrangement joins TRBV7-9 to TRBJ1-1, with TRBD1 as a possible D gene (5 bases). Germline V lookup: CDR1 SEHNR, CDR2 FQNEAQ (reference sequence). CDR3 length equals 12 residues. V was trimmed by 8 bases and J by 3 bases, leaving 10 bases between them. In DNA form, the CDR3 reads TGTGCCAGCCTCCGAGGGGACACTGAAGCTTTCTTT. Protein product: CASLRGDTEAFF.

The chain combines TRBV7-9 with TRBJ2-2; tentatively, D is TRBD1 (5 bases). CDR3 length: 16 residues. The ends were cut back, 5 bases at V and 4 bases at J, with 17 bases in the middle. Germline V lookup: CDR1 SEHNR, CDR2 FQNEAQ (reference sequence). The CDR3 sequence: CASSPQPRVPTGELFF. In DNA, the CDR3 is TGTGCCAGCAGCCCCCAACCCAGGGTACCCACCGGGGAGCTGTTTTTT.

This clonotype was picked up a small number of times. The rearrangement links TRBV7-9 to TRBJ2-7, with D perhaps assigned TRBD1 or TRBD2 (7 bases each). The V gene's germline CDR1 is SEHNR and CDR2 FQNEAQ (reference sequence). V was shortened by 7 bases and J by 7 bases, with 20 bases between the two germline ends. The CDR3 spans 14 residues. The CDR3 DNA reads as TGTGCCAGCACCCCAGGGGGGGGCATGGGAGAGCAGTACTTC. It translates to CASTPGGGMGEQYF.

The sample holds many counts of this clonotype. The chain has TRBV29-1 and TRBJ2-1; TRBD2 aligns across 9 bases. V lost 3 bases to trimming and J lost 1 base; unmatched junction nucleotides: 4. Per the germline V gene, CDR1 is SQVTM and CDR2 is ANQGSEA. CDR3 length: 15 amino acids. Written as DNA, the CDR3 is TGCAGCGTTGAGGCTAGCGGGGTTTCCTACAATGAGCAGTTCTTC. This codes for CSVEASGVSYNEQFF.

The chain uses TRBV7-2 and TRBJ2-7; D gene ambiguous. V was pared by 5 bases and J by 2 bases, with 16 bases between. Germline V lookup: CDR1 SGHTA, CDR2 FQGNSA. The CDR3 sequence is 15 residues long. CDR3: CASSPLDGGPYEQYF. The CDR3 bases are TGTGCCAGCAGCCCATTGGACGGTGGGCCCTACGAGCAGTACTTC.

The rearrangement links TRBV4-1 to TRBJ1-1; 7 bases are a match to TRBD1. The CDR3 is 15 residues long. V shed 1 base, J shed 3 bases, and the junction held 5 bases outside the gene matches. The germline V gene has CDR1 MGHRA and CDR2 YSYEKL. The CDR3 here is CASSQVIDRDTEAFF. The DNA of the CDR3 is TGCGCCAGCAGCCAAGTCATAGACAGGGACACTGAAGCTTTCTTT.

V and J are TRBV30 and TRBJ2-1; possible D gene TRBD2, 6 bases. This CDR3 spans 14 amino acids. Germline-derived CDR1 and CDR2 are GTSNPN and SVGIG (reference sequence). Trimming shortened V by 3 bases and J by 7 bases, and 16 bases separated the two germline ends. The CDR3 sequence is CAWSPARGGNEQFF. CDR3 nucleotide sequence: TGTGCCTGGAGCCCGGCACGGGGAGGTAATGAGCAGTTCTTC.

The chain carries TRBV3-1 and TRBJ1-1, with D possibly TRBD1 on 6 matching bases. CDR1 and CDR2 from the germline V gene are LGHDT and YNNKEL (reference sequence). The V end was cut by 4 bases, the J end by 0 bases, with 21 bases between. The CDR3 runs to 18 residues. CDR3 in DNA: TGTGCCAGCAGCCCCCATCGACAGGCGGTGTTTGTGAACACTGAAGCTTTCTTT. Translation: CASSPHRQAVFVNTEAFF. The entire variable domain, with the rest obtained from reference TRBV3-1 and TRBJ1-1, is as follows: DTAVSQTPKYLVTQMGNDKSIKCEQNLGHDTMYWYKQDSKKFLKIMFSYNNKELIINETVPNRFSPKSPDKAHLNLHINSLELGDSAVYFCASSPHRQAVFVNTEAFFGQGTRLTVV.